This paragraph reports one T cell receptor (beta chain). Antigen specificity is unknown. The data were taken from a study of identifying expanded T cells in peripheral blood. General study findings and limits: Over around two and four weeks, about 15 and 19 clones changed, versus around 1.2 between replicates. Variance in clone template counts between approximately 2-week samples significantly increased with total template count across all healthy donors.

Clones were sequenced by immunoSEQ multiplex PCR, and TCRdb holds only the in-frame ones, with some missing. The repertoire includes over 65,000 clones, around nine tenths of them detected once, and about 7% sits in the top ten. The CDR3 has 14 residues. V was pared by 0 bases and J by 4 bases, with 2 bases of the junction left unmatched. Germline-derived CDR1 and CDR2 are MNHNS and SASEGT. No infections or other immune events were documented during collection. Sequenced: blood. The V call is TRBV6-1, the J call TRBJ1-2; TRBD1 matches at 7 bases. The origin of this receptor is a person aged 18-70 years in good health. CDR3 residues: CASSEAGQIYGYTF. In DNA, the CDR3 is TGTGCCAGCAGTGAAGCGGGACAGATCTATGGCTACACCTTC.